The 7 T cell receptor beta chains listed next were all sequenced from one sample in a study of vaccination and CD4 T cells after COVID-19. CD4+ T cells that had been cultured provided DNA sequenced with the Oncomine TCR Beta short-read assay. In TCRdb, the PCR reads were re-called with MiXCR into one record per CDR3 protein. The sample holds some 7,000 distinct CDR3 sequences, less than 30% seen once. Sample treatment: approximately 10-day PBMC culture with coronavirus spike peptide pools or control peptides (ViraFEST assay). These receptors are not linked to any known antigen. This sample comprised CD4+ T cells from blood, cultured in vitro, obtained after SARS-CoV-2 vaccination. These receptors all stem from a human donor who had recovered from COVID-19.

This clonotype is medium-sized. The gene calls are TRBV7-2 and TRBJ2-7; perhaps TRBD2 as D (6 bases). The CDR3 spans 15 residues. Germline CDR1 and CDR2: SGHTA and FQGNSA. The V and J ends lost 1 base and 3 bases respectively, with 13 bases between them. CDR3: CASSLVGTGFYEQYF. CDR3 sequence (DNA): TGTGCCAGCAGCTTAGTGGGGACTGGGTTCTACGAGCAGTACTTC.

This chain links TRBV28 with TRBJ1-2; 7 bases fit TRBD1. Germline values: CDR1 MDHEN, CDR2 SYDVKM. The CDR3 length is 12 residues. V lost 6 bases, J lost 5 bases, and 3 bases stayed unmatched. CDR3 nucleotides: TGTGCCAGCAGGACAGGGTTATATGGCTACACCTTC. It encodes CASRTGLYGYTF.

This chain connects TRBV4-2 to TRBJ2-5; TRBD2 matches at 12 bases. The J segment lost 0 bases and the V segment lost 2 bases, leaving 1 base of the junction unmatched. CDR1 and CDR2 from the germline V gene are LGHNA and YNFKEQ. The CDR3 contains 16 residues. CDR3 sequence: CASSQRLAGDQETQYF. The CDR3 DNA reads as TGTGCCAGCAGCCAACGACTAGCGGGGGACCAAGAGACCCAGTACTTC.

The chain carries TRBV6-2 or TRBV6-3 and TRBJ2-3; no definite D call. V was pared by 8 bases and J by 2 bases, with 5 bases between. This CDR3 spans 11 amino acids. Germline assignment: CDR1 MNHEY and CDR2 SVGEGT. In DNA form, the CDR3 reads TGTGCCAGCTCAGACACAGATACGCAGTATTTT. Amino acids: CASSDTDTQYF.

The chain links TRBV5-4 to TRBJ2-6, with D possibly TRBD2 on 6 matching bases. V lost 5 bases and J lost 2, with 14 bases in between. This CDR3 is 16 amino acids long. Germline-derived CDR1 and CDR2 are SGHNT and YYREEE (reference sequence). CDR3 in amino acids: CASSIGGIPGANVLTF. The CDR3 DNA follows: TGTGCCAGCAGTATTGGGGGGATACCTGGGGCCAACGTCCTGACTTTC.

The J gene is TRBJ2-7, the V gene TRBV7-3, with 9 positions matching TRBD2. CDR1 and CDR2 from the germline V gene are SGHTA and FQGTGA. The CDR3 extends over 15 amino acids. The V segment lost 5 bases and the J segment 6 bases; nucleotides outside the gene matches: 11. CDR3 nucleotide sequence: TGTGCCAGCAGCAAAACTGGAAGCGGGGGGTCCGAGCAGTACTTC. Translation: CASSKTGSGGSEQYF. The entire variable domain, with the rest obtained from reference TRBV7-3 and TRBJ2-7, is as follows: GAGVSQTPSNKVTEKGKYVELRCDPISGHTALYWYRQSLGQGPEFLIYFQGTGAADDSGLPNDRFFAVRPEGSVSTLKIQRTERGDSAVYLCASSKTGSGGSEQYFGPGTRLTVT.

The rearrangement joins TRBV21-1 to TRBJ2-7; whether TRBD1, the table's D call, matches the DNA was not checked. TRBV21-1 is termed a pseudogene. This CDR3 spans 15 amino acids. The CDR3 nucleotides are TGTGCCAGCAGCAAAAGAAACAGGGGGCCTGACGAGCAGTACTTC. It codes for CASSKRNRGPDEQYF.